These 14 T cell receptor beta chains came from one sample sequenced in a study of blood T cell repertoires in COVID-19. TCRdb's copy holds only in-frame clones and misses some; the assay was immunoSEQ multiplex PCR. The sample carries some 250,000 clones, around 93% recorded once. Sequenced: PBMCs or T cells enriched from blood (not recorded which). These receptors were obtained from a human donor in a cohort exposed to, infected with or recovered from COVID-19 (not recorded which). The donor label of this sample is uncertain.

This chain links TRBV9 with TRBJ2-1; a possible D gene is TRBD2 (6 bases). Germline V gene lookup returns CDR1 SGDLS and CDR2 YYNGEE. Trimming stripped 1 base from V and 9 bases from J, with 14 bases between. This CDR3 is 14 amino acids long. The CDR3 nucleotides are TGTGCCAGCAGCGTACCTGGCGGAGGGAGTGAGCAGTTCTTC. Amino acids: CASSVPGGGSEQFF.

The CDR3 sequence is CASSQDRGSGGVYGYTF. The CDR3 DNA sequence: TGCGCCAGCAGCCAAGATAGGGGCTCAGGCGGTGTCTATGGCTACACCTTC. The chain joins TRBV4-3 to TRBJ1-2, with a possible D match to TRBD1 (5 bases). Germline V gives CDR1 LGHNA, CDR2 YSLEER. Trimming shortened V by 0 bases and J by 4 bases, and 18 bases separated the two germline ends. The CDR3 extends over 17 amino acids.

V is TRBV5-4 and J is TRBJ1-3; TRBD1 matches at 10 bases. This CDR3 is built from 19 residues. CDR1 is SGHNT, CDR2 YYREEE, per germline (reference sequence). J was trimmed by 0 bases and V by 2 bases; bases with no gene match: 11. The DNA of the CDR3 is TGTGCCAGCAGCTTTCTAGACAGGGGGCTTCATAGCTCTGGAAACACCATATATTTT. Translated: CASSFLDRGLHSSGNTIYF.

V usage is TRBV2 and J usage is TRBJ1-2; no clear D. Germline V gene data show CDR1 as SNHLY and CDR2 as FYNNEI. The V end lost 5 bases, the J end lost 2 bases, and 15 bases lay between the germline ends. The CDR3 consists of 15 residues. This CDR3 is CASSTTRGLNYGYTF. The CDR3 DNA follows: TGTGCCAGCAGTACCACCCGGGGTTTGAACTATGGCTACACCTTC.

The chain has TRBV10-3 and TRBJ2-3; 11 bases agree with TRBD2. The CDR3 has 17 residues. J was trimmed by 0 bases and V by 11 bases; bases with no gene match: 13. Germline V gives CDR1 ENHRY, CDR2 SYGVKD. In nucleotides, the CDR3 is TGTGCCTGCCAAACCCCAAGACTAGCGGGGAGCACAGATACGCAGTATTTT. Protein product: CACQTPRLAGSTDTQYF.

The chain recombines TRBV4-2 with TRBJ2-7; the D gene is possibly TRBD2 (6 bases). Germline V CDR1 and CDR2: LGHNA, YNFKEQ. The ends were cut back, 3 bases at V and 3 bases at J, with 15 bases in the middle. The length of the CDR3 is 15 residues. The CDR3 DNA reads TGTGCCAGCAGCCAGGGATCGGGGGAATTCTACGAGCAGTACTTC. Protein sequence: CASSQGSGEFYEQYF.

This clone was seen a few times. The chain carries TRBV27 and TRBJ1-1, with TRBD1 as a possible D gene (5 bases). CDR3 length: 12 residues. From germline, CDR1 is MNHEY and CDR2 SMNVEV (reference sequence). The ends were cut back, 4 bases at V and 8 bases at J, with 11 bases in the middle. The CDR3 bases are TGTGCCAGCAGTTGGAGGGGCGGCGAAGCTTTCTTT. Amino acids: CASSWRGGEAFF.

This sequence joins TRBV5-6 and TRBJ1-1, with D uncertain. This CDR3 region has 13 residues. Germline V gives CDR1 SGHDT, CDR2 YYEEEE. Trimming pared 1 base from V and 0 bases from J, leaving 4 bases between. In DNA form, the CDR3 reads TGTGCCAGCAGCTTGCTCGTGAACACTGAAGCTTTCTTT. Amino acid sequence: CASSLLVNTEAFF.

The gene calls are TRBV6-2 or TRBV6-3 and TRBJ2-7, with D possibly being TRBD1 (5 bases). This CDR3 region has 16 residues. Germline CDR1 is MNHEY and CDR2 is SVGEGT. Trimming took off 0 bases at V and 2 bases at J, with 14 bases between the two ends. The CDR3 DNA follows: TGTGCCAGCAGTTACTCGACCTTAAGGGGAACCTACGAGCAGTACTTC. Translated, it gives CASSYSTLRGTYEQYF.

This chain uses TRBV27 with TRBJ1-5, with D unclear. V was clipped by 5 bases and J by 11 bases, with 19 bases between them. Germline V gene data show CDR1 as MNHEY and CDR2 as SMNVEV (reference sequence). The CDR3 consists of 14 residues. The CDR3 DNA follows: TGTGCCAGCAGTCCTACAGAGCAGTTCCCGACCCAGCATTTT. Its translation is CASSPTEQFPTQHF.

J is TRBJ2-4 and V is TRBV21-1; the D segment call TRBD1 is taken from the table without a DNA check. TRBV21-1 is labeled a pseudogene. The CDR3 length is 14 residues. The CDR3 region is CASSKGLAKNIQYF. CDR3 in DNA: TGTGCCAGCAGCAAAGGGCTAGCCAAAAACATTCAGTACTTC.

V is TRBV9 and J is TRBJ1-4; D is undetermined. Germline CDR1 is SGDLS and CDR2 is YYNGEE. CDR3 length: 15 residues. With 1 base removed from V and 8 bases from J, the gap between germline ends came to 15 bases. The CDR3 sequence: CASSVFPSMEEKLFF. The CDR3 DNA reads as TGTGCCAGCAGCGTATTTCCATCGATGGAGGAAAAACTGTTTTTT.

The rearrangement joins TRBV27 to TRBJ2-2; 11 bases fit TRBD1. The germline V gene has CDR1 MNHEY and CDR2 SMNVEV (reference sequence). Losses at the gene ends were 3 bases for V and 2 bases for J; bases not matched to a gene: 2. CDR3 length: 16 residues. CDR3 coding DNA: TGTGCCAGCAGTTTTTGGACAGGGGGCAACACCGGGGAGCTGTTTTTT. Residues: CASSFWTGGNTGELFF.

CDR3 sequence (DNA): TGTGCCAGCAGCTTAGTTCCGGACAGGGGGAGGGACGAGCAGTACTTC. Its protein is CASSLVPDRGRDEQYF. J is TRBJ2-7 and V is TRBV7-6, with 10 bases aligning to TRBD1. V lost 1 base, J lost 5 bases, and 8 bases stayed unmatched. Germline CDR1 reads SGHVS; CDR2 reads FNYEAQ. There are 16 residues in the CDR3.